These 27 T cell receptor beta chains share one sample of origin, sequenced in a study of blood T cell repertoires in COVID-19. The data were produced by immunoSEQ multiplex PCR, yet TCRdb's version contains in-frame clones alone and is incomplete. The sample shows around 100,000 clones, approximately 91% of them seen only once. The sample taken for sequencing was peripheral blood. These receptors all come from a woman aged 60-75 years with acute or convalescent COVID-19.

The chain couples TRBV9 to TRBJ2-3, with TRBD2 matching over 11 bases. V gave up 5 bases and J gave up 0 bases; unmatched junction bases: 11. CDR1 is SGDLS, CDR2 YYNGEE, per germline. This CDR3 spans 18 amino acids. This chain's CDR3 is CASSVLGGLAVSTDTQYF. In DNA form, the CDR3 reads TGTGCCAGCAGTGTACTTGGGGGACTAGCGGTTAGCACAGATACGCAGTATTTT.

V gene TRBV5-1 combines with J gene TRBJ1-1; a weak D match, TRBD1 (5 bases). The CDR3 runs 13 residues. Looked up from germline, CDR1 is SGHRS and CDR2 is YFSETQ. Trimming removed 6 bases from V and 3 bases from J, with 12 bases in between. This chain's CDR3 is CASMIRADTEAFF. Written as DNA, the CDR3 is TGCGCCAGCATGATCAGGGCGGACACTGAAGCTTTCTTT. The variable domain in full, completed from reference TRBV5-1 and TRBJ1-1, reads KAGVTQTPRYLIKTRGQQVTLSCSPISGHRSVSWYQQTPGQGLQFLFEYFSETQRNKGNFPGRFSGRQFSNSRSEMNVSTLELGDSALYLCASMIRADTEAFFGQGTRLTVV.

A few counts support this clone. The CDR3 sequence: CASSSDRSYEQYV. The CDR3 region has the DNA TGTGCCAGCAGCTCGGACAGATCCTACGAGCAGTACGTC. V is TRBV7-9 and J is TRBJ2-7; D is perhaps TRBD1 (6 bases). Germline CDR1 reads SEHNR; CDR2 reads FQNEAQ (reference sequence). This CDR3 region has 13 residues. V lost 4 bases to trimming and J lost 1 base, with 8 bases between them.

CDR3 nucleotides: TGTGCCAGTAGTACCCCCCCAGGGGGCGCGGGGGGCTACACCTTC. Amino acid sequence: CASSTPPGGAGGYTF. V gene TRBV19 combines with J gene TRBJ1-2; 8 nucleotides agree with TRBD1. The CDR3 contains 15 residues. In germline, CDR1 is LNHDA, CDR2 SQIVND (reference sequence). V lost 4 bases to trimming and J lost 8 bases; unmatched junction nucleotides: 12.

The chain employs TRBV5-1 and TRBJ1-4; 8 nucleotides line up with TRBD1. This CDR3 has 14 residues. V gave up 5 bases and J gave up 5 bases; unmatched junction bases: 5. Germline CDR1 and CDR2: SGHRS and YFSETQ. CDR3 sequence (DNA): TGCGCCAGCAGGCCGACAGGGGCGAATGAAAAACTGTTTTTT. It yields the protein CASRPTGANEKLFF. Looking up the rest from reference TRBV5-1 and TRBJ1-4 gives the full variable domain: KAGVTQTPRYLIKTRGQQVTLSCSPISGHRSVSWYQQTPGQGLQFLFEYFSETQRNKGNFPGRFSGRQFSNSRSEMNVSTLELGDSALYLCASRPTGANEKLFFGSGTQLSVL.

Points on this clone: At one end the junction does not follow the germline gene, possibly because of a read error. The chain is built from TRBV5-4 and TRBJ1-1; a weak D match, TRBD1 (5 bases). The CDR3 spans 13 residues. Germline CDR1 is SGHNT and CDR2 is YYREEE (reference sequence). CDR3 sequence reads: CASRLGLATEAFF. Here the CDR3 DNA reads TGTGCCAGCAGATTGGGACTCGCCACTGAAGCTTTCTTT.

In its sample, this clone was seen once. The chain is built from TRBV6-6 and TRBJ1-5; TRBD1 matches 7 bases. The V and J ends lost 6 bases and 8 bases, in that order; junction bases with no gene match: 4. The CDR3 sequence is 12 residues long. CDR1 is MNHNY and CDR2 is SVGAGI in the germline V gene (reference sequence). The chain's CDR3 is CASSVGGEPQHF. The CDR3 bases are TGTGCCAGCAGCGTAGGGGGCGAGCCCCAGCATTTT.

The rearrangement joins TRBV19 to TRBJ1-2; perhaps TRBD1 as D (5 bases). This CDR3 spans 14 amino acids. Trimming left V 4 bases short and J 8 bases short, with 17 bases between. Germline V CDR1 and CDR2: LNHDA, SQIVND (reference sequence). The CDR3 is CASSTRGGSKGYTF. The CDR3, as DNA: TGTGCCAGTAGTACCCGGGGGGGTTCTAAAGGCTACACCTTC.

The chain links TRBV28 to TRBJ2-1; D call uncertain. The germline CDR1 and CDR2 sequences are MDHEN and SYDVKM. CDR3 length equals 13 residues. V gave up 2 bases and J gave up 5 bases, with 7 bases separating them. The CDR3: CASSLGRDNEQFF. The CDR3 DNA follows: TGTGCCAGCAGTTTAGGTAGAGACAATGAGCAGTTCTTC.

This chain links TRBV9 with TRBJ2-2; 9 bases are a match to TRBD2. CDR1 is SGDLS, CDR2 YYNGEE, per germline. CDR3 size: 16 residues. V shed 1 base and J 6 bases; nucleotides not matched to a gene: 7. The CDR3 region has the DNA TGTGCCAGCAGCGTAAATAGCGGGAGCGCCGCCGGGGAGCTGTTTTTT. It encodes CASSVNSGSAAGELFF.

The chain employs TRBV10-1 and TRBJ2-5, with 11 bases that match TRBD2. Trimming removed 5 bases from V and 5 bases from J; junction bases left unmatched: 10. CDR3 length equals 16 residues. The V gene's germline CDR1 is WNHNN and CDR2 SYGVQD (reference sequence). The CDR3 DNA reads TGCGCCAGCAGTTCAACTACTAGCGGGAGCAGGGAGACCCAGTACTTC. This sequence encodes CASSSTTSGSRETQYF.

This chain joins TRBV5-4 and TRBJ2-1; 11 positions agree with TRBD2. This CDR3 spans 17 amino acids. Germline CDR1 is SGHNT and CDR2 is YYREEE (reference sequence). V lost 4 bases, J lost 8 bases, and 14 bases stayed unmatched. The CDR3 is CASSPRGSGRAGDEQFF. In DNA form, the CDR3 reads TGTGCCAGCAGCCCCCGAGGTAGCGGGAGGGCCGGGGATGAGCAGTTCTTC. The variable domain in full, with the rest retrieved from reference TRBV5-4 and TRBJ2-1, is ETGVTQSPTHLIKTRGQQVTLRCSSQSGHNTVSWYQQALGQGPQFIFQYYREEENGRGNFPPRFSGLQFPNYSSELNVNALELDDSALYLCASSPRGSGRAGDEQFFGPGTRLTVL.

The rearrangement links TRBV10-3 to TRBJ1-1; tentative D call: TRBD1 (6 bases). The V end was cut by 6 bases, the J end by 8 bases, with 10 bases between. Germline values: CDR1 ENHRY, CDR2 SYGVKD. This CDR3 region has 11 residues. CDR3 residues: CAIREQGEAFF. CDR3 nucleotides: TGTGCCATCAGGGAACAGGGAGAAGCTTTCTTT.

The rearrangement links TRBV11-2 to TRBJ1-2, with D unresolved. V dropped 2 bases and J dropped 2 bases, with 12 bases sitting between them. CDR3 size: 15 residues. Germline-derived CDR1 and CDR2 are SGHAT and FQNNGV. The CDR3 DNA is TGTGCCAGCAGCTTATATGGAGGGTGGAACTATGGCTACACCTTC. Encoded protein: CASSLYGGWNYGYTF.

A single count supports this clone. The chain employs TRBV7-9 and TRBJ2-1; 7 bases match TRBD2. CDR3 length: 17 residues. V gave up 6 bases and J gave up 0 bases; unmatched junction bases: 11. Germline CDR1 is SEHNR and CDR2 is FQNEAQ (reference sequence). CDR3 residues: CASRDHPSGSSYNEQFF. Written as DNA, the CDR3 is TGTGCCAGCAGGGATCACCCTAGCGGCAGCTCCTACAATGAGCAGTTCTTC.

This chain connects TRBV24-1 to TRBJ2-3, with unresolved D. Looked up from germline, CDR1 is KGHDR and CDR2 is SFDVKD. Trimming shortened V by 4 bases and J by 2 bases, and 6 bases separated the two germline ends. The CDR3 consists of 13 residues. DNA of the CDR3: TGTGCCACCAGTGACGGAGTCACAGATACGCAGTATTTT. Translated: CATSDGVTDTQYF.

DNA of the CDR3: TGTGCCAGCAGCGTTGACAGGGATTTCGGGAATGAGCAGTTCTTC. Amino acid sequence: CASSVDRDFGNEQFF. V is TRBV9 and J is TRBJ2-1; 7 positions match TRBD1. V lost 2 bases and J lost 7; bases outside the gene matches: 9. The CDR3 runs 15 residues. Germline CDR1 reads SGDLS; CDR2 reads YYNGEE.

J is TRBJ2-1 and V is TRBV5-1; 15 bases are a match to TRBD2. CDR1 is SGHRS and CDR2 is YFSETQ in the germline V gene. V was clipped by 2 bases and J by 10 bases; unmatched bases: 7. The CDR3 loop spans 16 amino acids. The CDR3 here is CASSFPPGTSGREQFF. The CDR3 DNA sequence: TGCGCCAGCAGCTTCCCCCCCGGGACTAGCGGGAGGGAGCAGTTCTTC.

This clone was counted a single time. The V gene is TRBV3-1 (or the pseudogene TRBV3-2), the J gene TRBJ2-2, with D tentatively TRBD1 (6 bases). Trimming left V 4 bases short and J 5 bases short, with 11 bases between. The germline CDR1 and CDR2 sequences are LGHDT and YNNKEL (reference sequence). CDR3 size: 14 residues. CDR3 region: CASSPGTKTGELFF. As DNA, the CDR3 is TGTGCCAGCAGCCCGGGGACAAAAACCGGGGAGCTGTTTTTT.

This sequence joins TRBV6-5 and TRBJ1-4; 7 nucleotides match TRBD1. In germline, CDR1 is MNHEY, CDR2 SVGAGI. V lost 6 bases to trimming and J lost 8 bases; unmatched junction nucleotides: 9. This CDR3 contains 14 residues. The CDR3 loop is CASSPQGMEEKLFF. CDR3 coding DNA: TGTGCCAGCAGCCCACAGGGGATGGAAGAAAAACTGTTTTTT.

The chain carries TRBV11-3 and TRBJ1-2, with D unclear. This CDR3 contains 16 residues. V was clipped by 1 base and J by 3 bases, with 15 bases between them. Germline V lookup: CDR1 SGHNT, CDR2 YENEEA. CDR3 protein: CASSLAPISEDYGYTF. The CDR3 nucleotides read TGTGCCAGCAGCTTAGCGCCCATCTCTGAGGACTATGGCTACACCTTC.

This clone has just a few counts. The chain joins TRBV5-1 to TRBJ1-2, with TRBD1 matching 9 bases. CDR3 length equals 15 residues. Trimming removed 4 bases from V and 8 bases from J; junction bases left unmatched: 12. Germline V gene sequence: CDR1 SGHRS, CDR2 YFSETQ. The CDR3 DNA is TGCGCCAGCAGCCCAACCGGGACAGGGAGCGGGGGCTACACCTTC. This sequence encodes CASSPTGTGSGGYTF.

The chain recombines TRBV10-2 with TRBJ2-1, with a tentative D call TRBD2 (6 bases). The CDR3 has 13 residues. The germline CDR1 and CDR2 sequences are WSHSY and SAAADI. Between the trimmed V and J ends, which lost 7 bases and 8 bases, there was a span of 15 bases. CDR3 sequence (DNA): TGCGCCAGCACGTCTAGCGCAGGGCATGAGCAGTTCTTC. It is translated as CASTSSAGHEQFF.

The V call is TRBV7-9, the J call TRBJ2-7; possible D gene TRBD1, 5 bases. Trimming cost V 5 bases and J 6 bases, with 17 bases left between them. CDR1 SEHNR and CDR2 FQNEAQ come from the germline V gene (reference sequence). This CDR3 is 14 amino acids long. The CDR3 nucleotides read TGTGCCAGCAGCCCTTATACAGGCCCCGGCGAGCAGTACGTC. Translated, it gives CASSPYTGPGEQYV.

The V and J genes are TRBV10-1 and TRBJ2-2; 7 nucleotides align to TRBD2. With V trimmed by 4 bases and J by 6 bases, 11 bases remained unmatched. This CDR3 has 16 amino acids. Germline V gene lookup returns CDR1 WNHNN and CDR2 SYGVQD (reference sequence). DNA for the CDR3: TGCGCCAGCAGTGCGATAGGCGGGAGTACCGCCGGGGAGCTGTTTTTT. Residues: CASSAIGGSTAGELFF.

The chain couples TRBV27 to TRBJ2-7, with 8 bases matching TRBD1. The CDR3 has 13 residues. CDR1 MNHEY and CDR2 SMNVEV come from the germline V gene (reference sequence). The DNA for the CDR3 is TGTGCGTCACAGGGGGTCATCCCCTACGAGCAGTACTTC. Residues: CASQGVIPYEQYF.

The chain combines TRBV4-2 with TRBJ2-5, with TRBD2 matching 15 bases. This CDR3 comprises 16 residues. J gave up 5 bases and V 3 bases, and 4 bases lay outside the gene matches. The germline CDR1 and CDR2 sequences are LGHNA and YNFKEQ. In DNA, the CDR3 is TGTGCCAGCAGCCACGGTGGGACTAGCGGGGGGGAGACCCAGTACTTC. Amino acids: CASSHGGTSGGETQYF.